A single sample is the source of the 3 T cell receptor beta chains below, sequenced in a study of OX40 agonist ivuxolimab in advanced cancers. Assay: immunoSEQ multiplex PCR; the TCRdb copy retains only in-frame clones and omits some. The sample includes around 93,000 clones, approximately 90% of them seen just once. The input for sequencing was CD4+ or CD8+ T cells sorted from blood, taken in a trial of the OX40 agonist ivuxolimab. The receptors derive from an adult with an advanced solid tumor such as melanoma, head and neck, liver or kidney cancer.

This CDR3 reads CASSPTPTSGGAYEQFF. CDR3 DNA sequence: TGTGCCAGCAGCCCCACCCCCACTAGCGGGGGGGCGTATGAGCAGTTCTTC. This rearrangement joins TRBV7-3 to TRBJ2-1, with 13 bases lining up with TRBD2. Germline trimming cut 5 bases from V and 8 bases from J; bases unmatched to any gene: 12. The CDR3 contains 17 residues. Germline V gene data show CDR1 as SGHTA and CDR2 as FQGTGA.

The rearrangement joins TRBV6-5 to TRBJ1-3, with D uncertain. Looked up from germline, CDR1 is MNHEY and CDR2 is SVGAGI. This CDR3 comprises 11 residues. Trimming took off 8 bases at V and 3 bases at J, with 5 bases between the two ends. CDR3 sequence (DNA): TGTGCCAGCTTGTTTGGAAACACCATATATTTT. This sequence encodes CASLFGNTIYF.

CDR3 sequence reads: CASSAGTGNRGDGYTF. The CDR3 region has the DNA TGTGCCAGCAGCGCCGGGACAGGGAATAGAGGGGATGGCTACACCTTC. This rearrangement joins TRBV9 to TRBJ1-2; the match to TRBD1 covers 9 bases. The CDR3 consists of 16 residues. CDR1 and CDR2 (germline): SGDLS, YYNGEE. The V gene end was trimmed by 3 bases and the J gene end by 6 bases; junction bases not matched to a gene: 12.